This passage covers 5 T cell receptor beta chains from one sample sequenced in a study of blood T cells in healthy people across ages. Sample-barcoded 5' priming and a J-beta primer mix drove a second PCR of 7 to 11 cycles. TCRdb recomputed calls from the 5' RACE reads with MiXCR, one row per CDR3 protein. The sample consists of approximately 780,000 distinct CDR3 sequences, about a quarter of them appearing once. These data were also filed under a second study, of T cells of mothers and their children.

The sample was blood. The receptors here all came from a boy aged 5-17 years in good health.

The chain links TRBV7-9 to TRBJ1-1; D is unresolved. CDR3 length: 14 amino acids. Germline V gene data show CDR1 as SEHNR and CDR2 as FQNEAQ (reference sequence). The V end lost 1 base, the J end lost 6 bases, and 12 bases lay between the germline ends. In nucleotides, the CDR3 is TGTGCCAGCAGCTTAGTAGACGGGGAGGCTGAAGCTTTCTTT. Protein product: CASSLVDGEAEAFF. The full variable domain, rest sourced from reference TRBV7-9 and TRBJ1-1, is DTGVSQNPRHKITKRGQNVTFRCDPISEHNRLYWYRQTLGQGPEFLTYFQNEAQLEKSRLLSDRFSAERPKGSFSTLEIQRTEQGDSAMYLCASSLVDGEAEAFFGQGTRLTVV.

The chain couples TRBV7-9 to TRBJ1-3; a weak D match, TRBD1 (5 bases). The CDR3 loop spans 16 amino acids. Trimming stripped 5 bases from V and 0 bases from J, with 14 bases between. Germline CDR1 SEHNR, CDR2 FQNEAQ (reference sequence). The CDR3 reads CASSHPGTHSGNTIYF. CDR3 coding DNA: TGTGCCAGCAGCCACCCGGGGACCCACTCTGGAAACACCATATATTTT.

The chain has TRBV6-6 and TRBJ1-4, with D hard to call. Germline CDR1 reads MNHNY; CDR2 reads SVGAGI (reference sequence). The CDR3 has 13 residues. With 4 bases removed from V and 7 bases from J, the gap between germline ends came to 10 bases. The CDR3 DNA reads TGTGCCAGCAGTTCCCGGTGGGGTGAAAAACTGTTTTTT. It is translated as CASSSRWGEKLFF.

The chain combines TRBV5-1 with TRBJ2-4; TRBD1 matches 8 bases. The CDR3 length is 17 residues. Trimming removed 0 bases from V and 8 bases from J; junction bases left unmatched: 13. CDR1 is SGHRS and CDR2 is YFSETQ in the germline V gene. The CDR3 region has the DNA TGCGCCAGCAGCTTGGTCCCCTACACAGGGGGAGAGGACATTCAGTACTTC. This sequence encodes CASSLVPYTGGEDIQYF.

This clonotype was recorded a few times. The chain couples TRBV28 to TRBJ1-2; D not certain. Trimming pared 1 base from V and 6 bases from J, leaving 12 bases between. The CDR3 is 14 amino acids. Germline CDR1 and CDR2: MDHEN and SYDVKM. CDR3 nucleotides: TGTGCCAGCAGTTTATCGCCGTACGGGGATGGCTACACCTTC. It translates to CASSLSPYGDGYTF.